This is a list of T cell receptor beta chains from one sample in a study of T cell responses to AZD1222 COVID-19 vaccine. Libraries were prepared by immunoSEQ multiplex PCR; TCRdb keeps only in-frame clonotypes and omits some of them. The top ten clones hold 2.8% of a sample with around 160,000 clones, just over 90% of them seen once. The sample in question was peripheral blood, obtained on day 0 of MenACWY control vaccination. Receptors originate from an adult in good health. CDR3s include the opening cysteine and the closing phenylalanine or tryptophan. Expanded clones get a size class; other rows say once, few or many, or leave the size out.

v_gene	abundance	j_gene	CDR3aa
TRBV7-9	NA	TRBJ1-4	CASSRKGAGTGSEKLFF
TRBV2	NA	TRBJ1-5	CASRGTDNQPQHF
TRBV11-3	many	TRBJ2-5	CASSPGRGEPDQETQYF
TRBV3-1/TRBV3-2	NA	TRBJ2-3	CASSVRGIQVTQYF
TRBV10-3	NA	TRBJ2-7	CAISEKSYEQYF
TRBV5-1	once	TRBJ1-5	CASSLGGTENQPQHF
TRBV5-6	once	TRBJ2-1	CASSFGTRVYEQFF
TRBV12-3/TRBV12-4	once	TRBJ1-5	CASSFGAQPQHF
TRBV2	NA	TRBJ1-6	CASIQGGSPLHF
TRBV6-5	NA	TRBJ2-7	CASRRTGDSYEQYF
TRBV4-1	NA	TRBJ1-5	CASSHRGQSNQPQHF
TRBV5-1	NA	TRBJ2-5	CASSLGSGTWETQYF
TRBV7-2	few	TRBJ2-1	CASSLDEREGYNEQFF
TRBV6-5	NA	TRBJ2-2	CASSYSRGTGELFF
TRBV6-5	NA	TRBJ1-2	CASSAGDLGGYTF
TRBV6-5	NA	TRBJ1-2	CASSLDRAYGYTF
TRBV6-6	NA	TRBJ1-4	CASRDTGLNEKLFF
TRBV12-3/TRBV12-4	NA	TRBJ1-4	CASRPTGEGKLFF
TRBV20-1	NA	TRBJ1-1	CSAAGATEAFF
TRBV24-1	NA	TRBJ2-5	CATSDSFRGRLQETQYF
TRBV27	NA	TRBJ1-1	CASSPRAGVMNTEAFF
TRBV6-5	NA	TRBJ1-5	CASSYGVSQPQHF
TRBV5-4	NA	TRBJ1-2	CASKRTQSDYGYTF
TRBV27	NA	TRBJ2-7	CASRDRGTYEQYF